The rows below give T cell receptor beta chains drawn from one sample of a study of early stage breast cancer tumors. Assay: immunoSEQ multiplex PCR; the TCRdb copy retains only in-frame clones and omits some. The sample lists about 53,000 clones; over 80% were seen once. Input material: blood. The receptor set was obtained from a person aged 65 to 85 with breast cancer. The CDR3 runs from the conserved cysteine through the conserved F or W. D genes are given only for firm matches. Size is stated for part of the rows, as once, few or many counts, or as a class when the clone is expanded.

clone_size,v_call,d_call,j_call,cdr3_nt,cdr3_aa
.,TRBV20-1,.,TRBJ2-7,TGCAGTGCCACGGTCTCCTACGAGCAGTACTTC,CSATVSYEQYF
.,TRBV6-5,.,TRBJ1-2,TGTGCCAGCAGTCAGGGTCAGGTCTATGGCTACACCTTC,CASSQGQVYGYTF
.,TRBV28,.,TRBJ1-1,TGTGCCAGCAGTTTAGGGACATACAACACTGAAGCTTTCTTT,CASSLGTYNTEAFF
.,TRBV6-5,.,TRBJ2-2,TGTGCCAGGAAGCCGAGCGGGGAGCTGTTTTTT,CARKPSGELFF
.,TRBV5-4,TRBD1,TRBJ2-2,TGTGCCAGCAGCAGGGTCCAGGGGGCCGGGGAGCTGTTTTTT,CASSRVQGAGELFF
.,TRBV5-4,.,TRBJ2-1,TGTGCCAGCAGCTTGCCTAGCCCCTACAATGAGCAGTTCTTC,CASSLPSPYNEQFF
.,TRBV2,.,TRBJ1-1,TGTGCCAGCATCGGGTTGCGGGGGAACACTGAAGCTTTCTTT,CASIGLRGNTEAFF
.,TRBV6-6,.,TRBJ1-1,TGTTATACGGGGGAGTCCCTCATGAACACTGAAGCTTTCTTT,CYTGESLMNTEAFF
.,TRBV19,TRBD1,TRBJ1-2,TGTGCCAGTAATGGACAGGGGGCCAACTATGGCTACACCTTC,CASNGQGANYGYTF
.,TRBV25-1,.,TRBJ2-2,TGTGCCAGCAGTGTATATTCAGGGACCGGGGAGCTGTTTTTT,CASSVYSGTGELFF
.,TRBV7-9,TRBD1,TRBJ1-4,TGTGCCAGCAGCTTAACCCCCGAGACAGGGGTCAAACTGTTTTTT,CASSLTPETGVKLFF
.,TRBV7-2,.,TRBJ1-4,TGTGCCAGCAGGCCACAGGGTAATGAAAAACTGTTTTTT,CASRPQGNEKLFF
.,TRBV6-5,TRBD1,TRBJ2-7,TGTGCCAGCAGGGGGGCAGGACAGGGCTACGAGCAGTACTTC,CASRGAGQGYEQYF
.,TRBV6-1,TRBD1,TRBJ1-2,TGTGCCACCGCTGCCCGGGAGACAGGGGGGTACACCTTC,CATAARETGGYTF
.,TRBV6-5,TRBD1,TRBJ2-7,TGTGCCAGCAGTAGCTCGGGACAGGGGTCCTACGAGCAGTACTTC,CASSSSGQGSYEQYF
.,TRBV19,.,TRBJ1-5,TGTGCCAGTAGTCAGCAGGGGTCTCAGCCCCAGCATTTT,CASSQQGSQPQHF
.,TRBV5-6,TRBD1,TRBJ2-1,TGTGCCAGCAGCGTCGGGACAGCTACCGTCGGTGAGCAGTTCTTC,CASSVGTATVGEQFF
.,TRBV6-5,.,TRBJ1-6,TGTGCCAGCAGTTACTCGTCAGGCCACTATAATTCACCCCTCCACTTT,CASSYSSGHYNSPLHF
.,TRBV7-8,TRBD2,TRBJ2-1,TGTGCCAGCAGCTCGCGATTGAGACTAGCGGGATTTTCCAATGAGCAGTTCTTC,CASSSRLRLAGFSNEQFF
.,TRBV11-2,TRBD2,TRBJ2-7,TGTGCCAGCAGCTTCTCAGCGGGATCAAACCGCTACGAGCAGTACTTC,CASSFSAGSNRYEQYF
.,TRBV19,.,TRBJ2-7,TGTGCCAGTACCCTGGGGGGGGGCCTTAACTCCTACGAGCAGTACTTC,CASTLGGGLNSYEQYF
.,TRBV25-1,.,TRBJ2-7,TGTGCGCGACCCGGCGGGGCCTACGAGCAGTACTTC,CARPGGAYEQYF
once,TRBV9,.,TRBJ1-5,TGTGCCAGCAGCGTAGGGCACATTTATCAGCCCCAGCATTTT,CASSVGHIYQPQHF
once,TRBV5-1,.,TRBJ2-1,TGCGCCAGCAGCTTGGGAGGCTCCTACAATGAGCAGTTCTTC,CASSLGGSYNEQFF
.,TRBV5-6,TRBD1,TRBJ1-5,TGTGCCAGCAGCTCCCGGGACAGGGGGGGTCAGCCCCAGCATTTT,CASSSRDRGGQPQHF
.,TRBV27,TRBD1,TRBJ2-7,TGTGCCAGCAGTGCCGCTAGGACAGGCCGTAACGAGCAGTACTTC,CASSAARTGRNEQYF
.,TRBV29-1,.,TRBJ1-2,TGCAGCGCAGTGCAGGGGTCTAACTATGGCTACACCTTC,CSAVQGSNYGYTF
.,TRBV29-1,TRBD2,TRBJ2-1,TGCAGCGCCTTAGCGGGAGGCGCCTACAATGAGCAGTTCTTC,CSALAGGAYNEQFF
.,TRBV7-2,TRBD1,TRBJ1-1,TGTGCCAGCAGCTTGACAGGGGGCTTGAACACTGAAGCTTTCTTT,CASSLTGGLNTEAFF
.,TRBV5-8,.,TRBJ1-2,TGTGCCAGCAGCCCCCTAAACAGTTATGGCTACACCTTC,CASSPLNSYGYTF
.,TRBV29-1,.,TRBJ1-1,TGCAGCGTGGGGGGGCCCCGGTTGGACACTGAAGCTTTCTTT,CSVGGPRLDTEAFF
.,TRBV5-1,TRBD2,TRBJ2-2,TGCGCCAGCAGAACTAGCGGGAGTCCCGGGGAGCTGTTTTTT,CASRTSGSPGELFF
few,TRBV9,.,TRBJ2-2,TGTGCCAGCAGCGTATATGAGGCGAACACCGGGGAGCTGTTTTTT,CASSVYEANTGELFF
once,TRBV6-1,.,TRBJ2-2,TGTGCCAGCAGTGATGGGGGCAGGATTCAGGATGGGGAGCTGTTTTTT,CASSDGGRIQDGELFF
.,TRBV5-4,.,TRBJ1-4,TGTGCCAGCAGCGTGCCAGGGAGGGGTGAAAAACTGTTTTTT,CASSVPGRGEKLFF
.,TRBV7-2,TRBD2,TRBJ2-5,TGTGCCAGCAGCTGGGGAGAACTAGCGGGGCTCGAGACCCAGTACTTC,CASSWGELAGLETQYF
once,TRBV21-1,.,TRBJ1-1,TGTGCCAGCAGCCGCCGTGGAGGGGCGAACACTGAAGCTTTCTTT,CASSRRGGANTEAFF
.,TRBV13,TRBD1,TRBJ1-1,TGTGCCAGCAGCATAGTGGGACAGGGATTCGCTGAAGCTTTCTTT,CASSIVGQGFAEAFF
.,TRBV21-1,.,TRBJ2-2,TGTGCCAGCAGCAAAGATCTAGGTTCAGGGGAGCTGTTTTTT,CASSKDLGSGELFF
.,TRBV28,.,TRBJ2-4,TGTGCCAGCACCGGGAAAACGGGAAACATTCAGTACTTC,CASTGKTGNIQYF
.,TRBV30,TRBD1,TRBJ2-7,TGTGCCTGGAGTGTCTTAGCTCCGGGACAGGGTTTCTACGAGCAGTACTTC,CAWSVLAPGQGFYEQYF